This TCR beta chain is drawn from a study of CD8 T cells in ankylosing spondylitis. Study conclusions and caveats: A motif of eight highly homologous TCR beta variants was seen as apparently characteristic of ankylosing spondylitis blood. There were earlier reports of some motif variants in reactive arthritis synovial fluid and blood. Disease-linked clones were reportedly significantly enriched in matched ankylosing spondylitis synovial fluid.

V lost 11 bases and J 5 bases, leaving 19 bases between the germline ends. The CDR3 extends over 13 amino acids. Germline V gene lookup returns CDR1 ENHRY and CDR2 SYGVKD. This clonotype was seen a few times. Its target is unknown. Making the TCR beta libraries involved quantitative 5'-RACE with molecular barcodes. A single record per CDR3 protein comes from TCRdb applying MiXCR to the 5' RACE reads. The table records fewer than 500,000 distinct CDR3 sequences, 26% of them present only once. The TCR was taken from a male donor with ankylosing spondylitis. The chain carries TRBV10-3 and TRBJ2-7; D remains unclear. Sequenced input: blood, either unsorted or a sorted T cell fraction (not recorded which). The CDR3 region is CACRRTSANEQYF. CDR3 coding DNA: TGTGCCTGCCGCCGCACCTCGGCGAACGAGCAGTACTTC.